The clone carrying this TCR beta chain has just one count. Its antigen is not identified. The method was immunoSEQ multiplex PCR; TCRdb's version includes in-frame clones alone and lacks a portion of them. The sample carries approximately 190,000 clones, over 80% recorded once. This entry comes from a study of T cell responses to AZD1222 COVID-19 vaccine. Study-wide results and limits: Clonal diversity may have been underestimated, and the donors were mostly white British, with more females than males. CD4 TCRs covered the whole spike, strongest at regions 160-218 and 743-854. Repertoire sampling was restricted to post-peak T cell response timepoints. At study baseline, merely a handful of AZD1222 recipients were seropositive.

Trimming stripped 5 bases from V and 1 base from J, with 6 bases between. CDR3 length: 12 residues. The clonotype originates from an adult in good health. The V and J genes are TRBV12-3 or TRBV12-4 and TRBJ2-7, with no clear D. This sample comprised peripheral blood, obtained on day 0 of AZD1222 vaccination. The CDR3 DNA is TGTGCCAGCAGTCAAGAATCCTACGAGCAGTACTTC. It specifies CASSQESYEQYF.